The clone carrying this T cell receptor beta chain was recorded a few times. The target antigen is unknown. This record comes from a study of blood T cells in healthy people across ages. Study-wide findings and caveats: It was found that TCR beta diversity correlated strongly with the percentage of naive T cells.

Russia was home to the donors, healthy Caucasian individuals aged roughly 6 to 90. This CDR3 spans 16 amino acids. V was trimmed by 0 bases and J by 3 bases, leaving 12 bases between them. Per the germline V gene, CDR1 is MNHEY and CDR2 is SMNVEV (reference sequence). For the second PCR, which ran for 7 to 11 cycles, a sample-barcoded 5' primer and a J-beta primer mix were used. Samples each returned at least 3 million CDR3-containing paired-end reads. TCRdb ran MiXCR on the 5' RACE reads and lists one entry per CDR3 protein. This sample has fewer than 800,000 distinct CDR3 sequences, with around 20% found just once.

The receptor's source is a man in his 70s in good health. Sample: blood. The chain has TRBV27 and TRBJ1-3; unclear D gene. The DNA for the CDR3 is TGTGCCAGCAGTTTATCACGGGGAACAAGTGGAAACACCATATATTTT. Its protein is CASSLSRGTSGNTIYF.